These T cell receptor beta chains were read from a single sample in a study of radiotherapy plus CTLA-4 blockade in lung cancer. TCRdb's table, derived via immunoSEQ multiplex PCR, lists solely in-frame clones and lacks some. The sample has about 62,000 clones; approximately 76% are singletons. Sequences were derived from peripheral blood, sampled from a patient treated with radiotherapy plus ipilimumab. Receptors were obtained from a human donor with non-small cell lung cancer who had a complete response to radiotherapy plus ipilimumab. Both conserved end residues are part of each CDR3. A D gene is named only where the DNA matches it firmly. Clone size is shown for a subset of rows, as once, few, many or a class of expanded clone.

v_call: TRBV18; cdr3_length: 15; clone_size: .; j_call: TRBJ2-4; d_call: .; cdr3_aa: CASSPQAGLGDIQYF; cdr3_nt: TGTGCCAGCTCACCTCAGGCAGGTTTAGGGGACATTCAGTACTTC
v_call: TRBV7-9; cdr3_length: 16; clone_size: .; j_call: TRBJ2-2; d_call: .; cdr3_aa: CASSKERSPRAGELFF; cdr3_nt: TGTGCCAGCAGCAAGGAGCGCAGCCCCCGGGCCGGGGAGCTGTTTTTT
v_call: TRBV6-1; cdr3_length: 13; clone_size: .; j_call: TRBJ2-7; d_call: .; cdr3_aa: CASSEGMSGEQYF; cdr3_nt: TGTGCCAGCAGCGAGGGAATGTCGGGCGAGCAGTACTTC
v_call: TRBV18; cdr3_length: 18; clone_size: .; j_call: TRBJ2-7; d_call: .; cdr3_aa: CASSPWPQGGIANYEQYF; cdr3_nt: TGTGCCAGCTCACCATGGCCGCAGGGGGGCATTGCCAACTACGAGCAGTACTTC
v_call: TRBV28; cdr3_length: 14; clone_size: .; j_call: TRBJ1-3; d_call: .; cdr3_aa: CASSRHHSGNTIYF; cdr3_nt: TGTGCCAGCAGTCGACACCACTCTGGAAACACCATATATTTT
v_call: TRBV2; cdr3_length: 17; clone_size: once; j_call: TRBJ2-7; d_call: .; cdr3_aa: CASSERQNQILSYEQYF; cdr3_nt: TGTGCCAGCAGTGAGCGACAGAACCAGATCCTCTCCTACGAGCAGTACTTC
v_call: TRBV10-1; cdr3_length: 14; clone_size: .; j_call: TRBJ2-7; d_call: .; cdr3_aa: CAIVSRRVTYEQYF; cdr3_nt: TGCGCCATCGTCTCCAGGCGGGTAACCTACGAGCAGTACTTC
v_call: TRBV6-6; cdr3_length: 15; clone_size: .; j_call: TRBJ2-3; d_call: TRBD1; cdr3_aa: CASSYGDRISNTQYF; cdr3_nt: TGTGCCAGCAGTTACGGGGACAGGATTTCAAATACGCAGTATTTT
v_call: TRBV27; cdr3_length: 11; clone_size: .; j_call: TRBJ2-7; d_call: .; cdr3_aa: CASRLAHEQYF; cdr3_nt: TGTGCCAGCCGCCTGGCCCACGAGCAGTACTTC
v_call: TRBV5-1; cdr3_length: 16; clone_size: .; j_call: TRBJ2-2; d_call: TRBD1; cdr3_aa: CASSPGQASNTGELFF; cdr3_nt: TGCGCCAGCAGCCCGGGACAGGCTTCGAACACCGGGGAGCTGTTTTTT
v_call: TRBV7-3; cdr3_length: 13; clone_size: .; j_call: TRBJ2-3; d_call: .; cdr3_aa: CASSTYSRDTQYF; cdr3_nt: TGTGCCAGCAGCACCTACTCCCGGGATACGCAGTATTTT
v_call: TRBV2; cdr3_length: 14; clone_size: .; j_call: TRBJ2-1; d_call: TRBD2; cdr3_aa: CASSGAGGLDEQFF; cdr3_nt: TGTGCCAGCAGTGGGGCGGGGGGGCTCGATGAGCAGTTCTTC
v_call: TRBV2; cdr3_length: 14; clone_size: few; j_call: TRBJ2-7; d_call: .; cdr3_aa: CASSTTSMASEQYF; cdr3_nt: TGTGCCAGCAGTACAACTAGCATGGCCTCCGAGCAGTACTTC
v_call: TRBV4-1; cdr3_length: 14; clone_size: few; j_call: TRBJ2-7; d_call: .; cdr3_aa: CASSPDSPFDEQYF; cdr3_nt: TGCGCCAGCAGCCCGGACAGCCCGTTCGACGAGCAGTACTTC
v_call: TRBV28; cdr3_length: 15; clone_size: .; j_call: TRBJ1-2; d_call: .; cdr3_aa: CASHVSGGRGGGYTF; cdr3_nt: TGTGCCAGCCATGTTTCCGGGGGGCGCGGTGGTGGCTACACCTTC
v_call: TRBV11-3; cdr3_length: 17; clone_size: .; j_call: TRBJ2-5; d_call: TRBD2; cdr3_aa: CASSPQRGAGGRETQYF; cdr3_nt: TGTGCCAGCAGCCCCCAACGAGGAGCGGGGGGGAGGGAGACCCAGTACTTC
v_call: TRBV5-5; cdr3_length: 16; clone_size: .; j_call: TRBJ1-3; d_call: TRBD1; cdr3_aa: CASSRMDRGHGNTIYF; cdr3_nt: TGTGCCAGCAGCCGAATGGACAGGGGGCACGGAAACACCATATATTTT
v_call: TRBV19; cdr3_length: 13; clone_size: few; j_call: TRBJ2-1; d_call: TRBD2; cdr3_aa: CASSMTSGNEQFF; cdr3_nt: TGTGCCAGTAGTATGACTAGCGGCAATGAGCAGTTCTTC
v_call: TRBV6-5; cdr3_length: 14; clone_size: few; j_call: TRBJ1-1; d_call: .; cdr3_aa: CASSSPDLNTEAFF; cdr3_nt: TGTGCCAGCAGCTCCCCAGACTTGAACACTGAAGCTTTCTTT
v_call: TRBV18; cdr3_length: 14; clone_size: once; j_call: TRBJ2-7; d_call: TRBD2; cdr3_aa: CASTPGGSSYEQYF; cdr3_nt: TGTGCCAGCACCCCGGGGGGGAGCTCCTACGAGCAGTACTTC
v_call: TRBV4-1; cdr3_length: 18; clone_size: .; j_call: TRBJ1-3; d_call: .; cdr3_aa: CASSQQIPGILSGNTIYF; cdr3_nt: TGCGCCAGCAGCCAGCAGATCCCGGGGATTCTCTCTGGAAACACCATATATTTT
v_call: TRBV5-1; cdr3_length: 14; clone_size: .; j_call: TRBJ1-1; d_call: .; cdr3_aa: CASSLGAGNTEAFF; cdr3_nt: TGCGCCAGCAGCTTGGGGGCGGGAAACACTGAAGCTTTCTTT
v_call: TRBV28; cdr3_length: 15; clone_size: .; j_call: TRBJ2-7; d_call: .; cdr3_aa: CASSYLGAGSYEQYF; cdr3_nt: TGTGCCAGCAGTTACCTGGGGGCTGGGTCCTACGAGCAGTACTTC
v_call: TRBV2; cdr3_length: 12; clone_size: .; j_call: TRBJ2-3; d_call: .; cdr3_aa: CASSEGARTQYF; cdr3_nt: TGTGCCAGCAGTGAAGGGGCACGCACGCAGTATTTT
v_call: TRBV18; cdr3_length: 17; clone_size: .; j_call: TRBJ1-5; d_call: TRBD1; cdr3_aa: CASSPYRGEGGNQPQHF; cdr3_nt: TGTGCCAGCTCACCATACAGGGGGGAAGGAGGCAATCAGCCCCAGCATTTT
v_call: TRBV7-9; cdr3_length: 15; clone_size: .; j_call: TRBJ2-1; d_call: .; cdr3_aa: CASKFERRGYNEQFF; cdr3_nt: TGTGCCAGCAAATTTGAGAGGCGGGGTTACAATGAGCAGTTCTTC